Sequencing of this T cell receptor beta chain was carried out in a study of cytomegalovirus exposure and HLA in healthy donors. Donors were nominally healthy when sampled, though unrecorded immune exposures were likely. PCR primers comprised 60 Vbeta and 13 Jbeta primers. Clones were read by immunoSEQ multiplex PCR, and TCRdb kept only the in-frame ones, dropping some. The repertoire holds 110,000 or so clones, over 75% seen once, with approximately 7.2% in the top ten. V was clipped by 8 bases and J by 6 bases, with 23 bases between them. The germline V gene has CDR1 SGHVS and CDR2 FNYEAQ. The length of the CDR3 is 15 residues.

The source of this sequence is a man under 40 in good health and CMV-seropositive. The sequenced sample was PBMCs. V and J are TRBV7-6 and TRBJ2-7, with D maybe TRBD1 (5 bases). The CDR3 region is CASSREGVIESEQYF. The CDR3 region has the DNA TGTGCCAGCTCCCGTGAAGGGGTTATTGAGAGCGAGCAGTACTTC.